This T cell receptor beta chain derives from a study of blood T cells in healthy people across ages. A minimum of 6.5 million PBMCs was isolated per sample. RNA extraction gave at least 5 micrograms of total RNA per sample. The CDR3 has 16 residues. Germline-derived CDR1 and CDR2 are SGHVS and FQNEAQ. The trim removed 2 bases at V and 10 bases at J, leaving 9 bases unmatched. This clonotype has just one count. Through a sample-barcoded 5' primer and a J-beta primer mix, a second PCR was run for roughly 6 to 12 cycles. At least 3 million CDR3-containing paired-end reads were obtained per sample. Using its own MiXCR run on the 5' RACE reads, TCRdb lists one record per CDR3 protein. The sample gives some 550,000 distinct CDR3 sequences, more than 45% of which show up once; 20% to 25% is in the top ten.

The TCR sequence derives from a man aged 80 or over in good health. The material sequenced was blood. V is TRBV7-8 and J is TRBJ1-6; TRBD1 matches 9 bases. CDR3 loop: CASSLSRQGVRSPLHF. The CDR3 bases are TGTGCCAGCAGCTTATCGCGACAGGGGGTCCGGTCACCCCTCCACTTT.